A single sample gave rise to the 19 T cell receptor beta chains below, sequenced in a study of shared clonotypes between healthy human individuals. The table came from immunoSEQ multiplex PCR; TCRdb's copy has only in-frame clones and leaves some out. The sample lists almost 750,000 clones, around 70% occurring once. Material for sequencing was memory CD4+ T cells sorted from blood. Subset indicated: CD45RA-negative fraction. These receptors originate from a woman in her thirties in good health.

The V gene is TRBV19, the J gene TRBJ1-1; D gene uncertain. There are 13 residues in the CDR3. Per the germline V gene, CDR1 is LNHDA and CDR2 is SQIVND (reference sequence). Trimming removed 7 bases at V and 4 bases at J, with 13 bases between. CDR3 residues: CASIGIRSTEAFF. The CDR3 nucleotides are TGTGCCAGTATCGGTATACGGAGCACTGAAGCTTTCTTT. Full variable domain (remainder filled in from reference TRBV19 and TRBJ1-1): DGGITQSPKYLFRKEGQNVTLSCEQNLNHDAMYWYRQDPGQGLRLIYYSQIVNDFQKGDIAEGYSVSREKKESFPLTVTSAQKNPTAFYLCASIGIRSTEAFFGQGTRLTVV.

The CDR3 nucleotides read TGTGCCAGCAGACCGACAGGGACAAACACCGGGGAGCTGTTTTTT. Encoded protein: CASRPTGTNTGELFF. The gene calls are TRBV27 and TRBJ2-2; 7 bases are a match to TRBD1. The CDR3 has 15 amino acids. CDR1 and CDR2 (germline): MNHEY, SMNVEV (reference sequence). Trimming at V came to 6 bases and at J to 2 bases, leaving 6 bases not matched to a gene.

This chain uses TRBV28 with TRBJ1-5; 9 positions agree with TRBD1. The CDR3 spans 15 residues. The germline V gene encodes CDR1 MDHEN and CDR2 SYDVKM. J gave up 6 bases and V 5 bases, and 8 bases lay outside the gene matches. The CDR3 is CASSKSGTGFQPQHF. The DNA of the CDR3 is TGTGCCAGCAGTAAGTCCGGGACAGGGTTTCAGCCCCAGCATTTT.

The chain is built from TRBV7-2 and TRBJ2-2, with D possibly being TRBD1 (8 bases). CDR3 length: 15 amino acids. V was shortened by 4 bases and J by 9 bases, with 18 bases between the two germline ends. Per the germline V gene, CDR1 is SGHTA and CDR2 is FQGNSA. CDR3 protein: CASSSKSGTGRELFF. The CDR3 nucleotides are TGTGCCAGCAGCTCCAAAAGCGGGACAGGCAGGGAGCTGTTTTTT.

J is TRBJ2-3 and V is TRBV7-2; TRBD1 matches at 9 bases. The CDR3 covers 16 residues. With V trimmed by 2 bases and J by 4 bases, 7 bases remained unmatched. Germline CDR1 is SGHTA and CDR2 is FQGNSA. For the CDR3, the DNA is TGTGCCAGCAGCTTAATCGGGACAGGGAAGTCAGATACGCAGTATTTT. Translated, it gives CASSLIGTGKSDTQYF.

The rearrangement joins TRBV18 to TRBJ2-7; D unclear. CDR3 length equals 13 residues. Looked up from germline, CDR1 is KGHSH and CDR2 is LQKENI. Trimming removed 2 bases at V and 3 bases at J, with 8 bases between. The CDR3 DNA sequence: TGTGCCAGCTCACCAGAGAACAGCTACGAGCAGTACTTC. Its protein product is CASSPENSYEQYF. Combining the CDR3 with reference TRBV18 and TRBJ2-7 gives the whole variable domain NAGVMQNPRHLVRRRGQEARLRCSPMKGHSHVYWYRQLPEEGLKFMVYLQKENIIDESGMPKERFSAEFPKEGPSILRIQQVVRGDSAAYFCASSPENSYEQYFGPGTRLTVT.

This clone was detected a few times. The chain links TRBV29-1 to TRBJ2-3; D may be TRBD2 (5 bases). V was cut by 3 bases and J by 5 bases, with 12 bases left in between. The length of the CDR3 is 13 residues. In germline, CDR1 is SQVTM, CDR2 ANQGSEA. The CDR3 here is CSVEVGVVDTQYF. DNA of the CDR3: TGCAGCGTTGAGGTGGGAGTTGTAGATACGCAGTATTTT.

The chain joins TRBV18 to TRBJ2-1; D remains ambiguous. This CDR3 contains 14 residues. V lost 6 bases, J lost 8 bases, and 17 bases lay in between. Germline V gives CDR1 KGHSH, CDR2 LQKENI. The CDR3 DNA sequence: TGTGCCAGCTCGCCCGGAACTTTAGGCGATGAGCAGTTCTTC. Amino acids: CASSPGTLGDEQFF.

The CDR3 nucleotides are TGCGCCAGCAGCGACAGGACAGGGGTGCTTTACGAGCAGTACTTC. This codes for CASSDRTGVLYEQYF. This chain links TRBV5-1 with TRBJ2-7; TRBD1 aligns across 9 bases. Per germline, CDR1 SGHRS and CDR2 YFSETQ. The CDR3 is 15 residues long. The V gene end was trimmed by 4 bases and the J gene end by 4 bases; junction bases not matched to a gene: 9. Filled out from reference TRBV5-1 and TRBJ2-7, the complete variable domain reads KAGVTQTPRYLIKTRGQQVTLSCSPISGHRSVSWYQQTPGQGLQFLFEYFSETQRNKGNFPGRFSGRQFSNSRSEMNVSTLELGDSALYLCASSDRTGVLYEQYFGPGTRLTVT.

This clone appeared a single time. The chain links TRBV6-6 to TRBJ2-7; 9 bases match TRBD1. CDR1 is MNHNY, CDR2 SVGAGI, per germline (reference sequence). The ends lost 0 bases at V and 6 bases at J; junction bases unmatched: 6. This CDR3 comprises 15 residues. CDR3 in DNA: TGTGCCAGCAGTTACTCGATGGGGACAGGGCGCGAGCAGTACTTC. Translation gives CASSYSMGTGREQYF.

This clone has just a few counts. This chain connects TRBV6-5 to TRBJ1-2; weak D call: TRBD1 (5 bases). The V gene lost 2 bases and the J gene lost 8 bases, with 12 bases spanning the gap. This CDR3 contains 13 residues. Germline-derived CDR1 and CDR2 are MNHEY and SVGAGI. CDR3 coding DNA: TGTGCCAGCAGTTACCCAGGGTTTGGAGGCTACACCTTC. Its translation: CASSYPGFGGYTF.

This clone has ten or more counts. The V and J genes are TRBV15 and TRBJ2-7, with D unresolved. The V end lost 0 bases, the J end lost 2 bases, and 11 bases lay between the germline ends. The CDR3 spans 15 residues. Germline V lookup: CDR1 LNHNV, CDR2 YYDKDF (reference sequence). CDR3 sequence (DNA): TGTGCCACCAGCAGAGATAGTGGCAGGACCTACGAGCAGTACTTC. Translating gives CATSRDSGRTYEQYF.

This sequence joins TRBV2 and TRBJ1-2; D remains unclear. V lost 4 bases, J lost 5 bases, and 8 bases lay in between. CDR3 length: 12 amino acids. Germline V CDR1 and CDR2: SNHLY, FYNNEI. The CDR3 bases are TGTGCCAGCAGTGTTACGTTATATGGCTACACCTTC. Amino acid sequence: CASSVTLYGYTF.

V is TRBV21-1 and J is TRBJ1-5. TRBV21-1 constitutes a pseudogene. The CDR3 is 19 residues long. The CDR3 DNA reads TGTGCCAGCGGACTCGCATTAACGACTGTTGGAATTAGCAATCAGCCCCAGCATTTT. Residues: CASGLALTTVGISNQPQHF.

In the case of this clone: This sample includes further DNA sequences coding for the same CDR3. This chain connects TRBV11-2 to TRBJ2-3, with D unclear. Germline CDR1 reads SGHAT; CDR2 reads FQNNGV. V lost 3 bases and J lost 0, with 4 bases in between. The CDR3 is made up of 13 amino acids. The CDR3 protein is CASSLVSTDTQYF. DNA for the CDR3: TGTGCCAGCAGCTTGGTTAGCACAGATACGCAGTATTTT.

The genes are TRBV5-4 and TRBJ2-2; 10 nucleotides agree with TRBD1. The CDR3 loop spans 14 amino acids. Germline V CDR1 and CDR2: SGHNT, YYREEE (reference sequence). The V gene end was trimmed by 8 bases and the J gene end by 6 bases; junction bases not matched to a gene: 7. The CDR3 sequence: CASTGQGGPGELFF. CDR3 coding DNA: TGTGCCAGTACAGGACAGGGGGGGCCCGGGGAGCTGTTTTTT.

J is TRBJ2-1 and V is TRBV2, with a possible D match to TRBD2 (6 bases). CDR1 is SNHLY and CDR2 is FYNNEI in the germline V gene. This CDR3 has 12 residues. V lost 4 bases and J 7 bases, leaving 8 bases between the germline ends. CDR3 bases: TGTGCCAGCAGTGCTCGGGAGAATGAGCAGTTCTTC. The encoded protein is CASSARENEQFF.

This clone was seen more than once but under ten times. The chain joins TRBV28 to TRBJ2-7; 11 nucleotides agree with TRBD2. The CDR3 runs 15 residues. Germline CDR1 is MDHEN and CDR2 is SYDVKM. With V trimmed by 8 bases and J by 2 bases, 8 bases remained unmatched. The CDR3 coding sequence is TGTGCCAGCCGATCGACTAGCGGGGATACCTACGAGCAGTACTTC. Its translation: CASRSTSGDTYEQYF.

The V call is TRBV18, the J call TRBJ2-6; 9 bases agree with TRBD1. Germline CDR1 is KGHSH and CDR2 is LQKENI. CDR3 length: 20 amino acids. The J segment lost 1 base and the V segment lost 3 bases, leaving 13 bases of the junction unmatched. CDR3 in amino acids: CASSPTPGQGLFSGANVLTF. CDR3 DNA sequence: TGTGCCAGCTCACCTACCCCGGGACAGGGATTATTTTCTGGGGCCAACGTCCTGACTTTC.